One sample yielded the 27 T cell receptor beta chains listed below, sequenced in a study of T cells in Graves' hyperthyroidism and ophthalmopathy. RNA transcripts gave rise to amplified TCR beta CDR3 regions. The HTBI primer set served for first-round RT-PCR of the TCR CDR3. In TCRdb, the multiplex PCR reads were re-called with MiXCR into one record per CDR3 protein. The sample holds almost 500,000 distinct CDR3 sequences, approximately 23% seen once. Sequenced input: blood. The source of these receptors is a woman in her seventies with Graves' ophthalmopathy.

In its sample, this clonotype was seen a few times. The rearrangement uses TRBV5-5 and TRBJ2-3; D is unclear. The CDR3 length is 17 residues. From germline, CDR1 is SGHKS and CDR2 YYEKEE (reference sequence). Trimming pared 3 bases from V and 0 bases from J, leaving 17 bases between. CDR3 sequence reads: CASSYQVGTSSTDTQYF. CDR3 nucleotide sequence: TGTGCCAGCAGCTATCAGGTCGGAACTTCTAGCACAGATACGCAGTATTTT.

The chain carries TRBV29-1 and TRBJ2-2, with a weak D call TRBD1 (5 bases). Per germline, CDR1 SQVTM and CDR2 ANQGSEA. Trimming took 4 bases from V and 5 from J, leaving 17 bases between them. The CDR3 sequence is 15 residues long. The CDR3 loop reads CSVGLNAGKTGELFF. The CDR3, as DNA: TGCAGCGTTGGGCTTAATGCAGGGAAGACCGGGGAGCTGTTTTTT.

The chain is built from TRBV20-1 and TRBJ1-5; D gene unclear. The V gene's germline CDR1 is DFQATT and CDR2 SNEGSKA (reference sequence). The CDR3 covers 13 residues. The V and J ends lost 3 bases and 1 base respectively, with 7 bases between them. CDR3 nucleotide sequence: TGCAGTGCTAGTTACACGAGCAATCAGCCCCAGCATTTT. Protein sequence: CSASYTSNQPQHF.

Written as DNA, the CDR3 is TGTGCCAGCAGCTTAGTCTCTAGCGGGAGCCGTTACGAGCAGTACTTC. Amino acid sequence: CASSLVSSGSRYEQYF. V is TRBV7-9 and J is TRBJ2-7; 10 bases agree with TRBD2. Germline CDR1 is SEHNR and CDR2 is FQNEAQ (reference sequence). Trimming removed 1 base from V and 4 bases from J; junction bases left unmatched: 7. CDR3 length: 16 amino acids.

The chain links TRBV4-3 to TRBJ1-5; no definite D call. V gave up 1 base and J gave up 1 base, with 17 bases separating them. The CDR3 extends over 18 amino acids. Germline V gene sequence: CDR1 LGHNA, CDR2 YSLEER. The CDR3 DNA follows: TGCGCCAGCAGCCAAGCAGTGGCGGGCCCAGGAAGCAATCAGCCCCAGCATTTT. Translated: CASSQAVAGPGSNQPQHF.

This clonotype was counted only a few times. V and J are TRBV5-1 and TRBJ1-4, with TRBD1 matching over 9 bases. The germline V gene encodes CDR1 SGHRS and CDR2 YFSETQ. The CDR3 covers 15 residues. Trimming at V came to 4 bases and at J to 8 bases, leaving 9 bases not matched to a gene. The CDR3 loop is CASSLLGQGGEKLFF. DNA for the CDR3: TGCGCCAGCAGCCTCCTGGGACAGGGTGGCGAAAAACTGTTTTTT.

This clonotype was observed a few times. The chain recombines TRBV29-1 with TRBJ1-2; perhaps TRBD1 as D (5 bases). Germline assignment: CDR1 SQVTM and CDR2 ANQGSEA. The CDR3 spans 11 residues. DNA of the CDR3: TGCGGGACGGAAGCTAACTATGGCTACACCTTC. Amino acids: CGTEANYGYTF.

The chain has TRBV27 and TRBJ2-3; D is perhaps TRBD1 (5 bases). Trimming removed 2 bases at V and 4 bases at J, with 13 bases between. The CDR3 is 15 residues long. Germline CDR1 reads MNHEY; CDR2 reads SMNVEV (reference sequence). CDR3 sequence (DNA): TGTGCCAGCAGTTTACAGGGTTTGGGGCCAGATACGCAGTATTTT. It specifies CASSLQGLGPDTQYF.

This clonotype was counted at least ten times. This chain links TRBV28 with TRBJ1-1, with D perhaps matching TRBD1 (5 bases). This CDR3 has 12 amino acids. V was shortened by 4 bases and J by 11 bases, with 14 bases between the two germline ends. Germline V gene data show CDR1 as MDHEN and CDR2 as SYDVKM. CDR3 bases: TGTGCCAGCAGTTCCATCTTAAACAGGGCTTTCTTT. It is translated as CASSSILNRAFF.

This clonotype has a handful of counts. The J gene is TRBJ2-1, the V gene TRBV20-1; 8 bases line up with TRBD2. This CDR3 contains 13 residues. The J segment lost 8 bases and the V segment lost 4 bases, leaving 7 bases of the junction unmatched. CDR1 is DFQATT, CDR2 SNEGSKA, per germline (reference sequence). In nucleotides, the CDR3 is TGCAGTGCTACCCGGACTAGCTTCGATGAGCAGTTCTTC. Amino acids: CSATRTSFDEQFF.

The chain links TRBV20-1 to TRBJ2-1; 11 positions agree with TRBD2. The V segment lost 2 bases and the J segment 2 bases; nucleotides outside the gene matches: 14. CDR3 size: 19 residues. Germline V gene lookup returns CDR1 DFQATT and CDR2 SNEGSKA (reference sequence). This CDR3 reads CSARNVGAGTSGPYNEQFF. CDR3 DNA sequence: TGCAGTGCTAGAAACGTCGGGGCCGGGACTAGCGGCCCCTACAATGAGCAGTTCTTC.

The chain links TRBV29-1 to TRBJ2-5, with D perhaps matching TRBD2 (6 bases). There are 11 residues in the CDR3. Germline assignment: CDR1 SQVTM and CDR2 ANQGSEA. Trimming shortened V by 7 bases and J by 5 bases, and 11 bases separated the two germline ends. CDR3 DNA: TGCAGCGGCGGGAAGGGGGAGACCCAGTACTTC. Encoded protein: CSGGKGETQYF.

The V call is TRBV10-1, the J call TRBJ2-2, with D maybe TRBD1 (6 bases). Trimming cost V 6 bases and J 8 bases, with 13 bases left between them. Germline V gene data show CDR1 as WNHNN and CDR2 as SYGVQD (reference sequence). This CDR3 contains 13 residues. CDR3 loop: CASSTGRKGELFF. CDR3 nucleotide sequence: TGCGCCAGCAGCACAGGGCGGAAAGGGGAGCTGTTTTTT.

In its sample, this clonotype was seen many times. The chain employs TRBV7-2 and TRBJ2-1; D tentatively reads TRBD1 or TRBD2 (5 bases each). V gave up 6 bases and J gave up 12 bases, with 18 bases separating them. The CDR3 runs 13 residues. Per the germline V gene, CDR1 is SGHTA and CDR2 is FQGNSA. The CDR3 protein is CASSLPGPTPQFF. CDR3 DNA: TGTGCCAGCAGTCTCCCGGGGCCGACGCCGCAGTTCTTC.

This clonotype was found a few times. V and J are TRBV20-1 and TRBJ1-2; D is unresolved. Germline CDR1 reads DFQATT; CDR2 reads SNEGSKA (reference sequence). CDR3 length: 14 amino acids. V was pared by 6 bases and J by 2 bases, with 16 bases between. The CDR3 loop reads CSAHKAGRNYGYTF. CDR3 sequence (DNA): TGCAGTGCCCATAAGGCGGGCCGGAACTATGGCTACACCTTC.

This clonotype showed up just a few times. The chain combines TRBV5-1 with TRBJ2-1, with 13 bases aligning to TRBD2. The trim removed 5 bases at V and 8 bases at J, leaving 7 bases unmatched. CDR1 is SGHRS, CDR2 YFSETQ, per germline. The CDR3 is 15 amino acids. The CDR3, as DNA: TGCGCCAGCAGACAACTAGCGGGAGGGCCCTATGAGCAGTTCTTC. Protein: CASRQLAGGPYEQFF.

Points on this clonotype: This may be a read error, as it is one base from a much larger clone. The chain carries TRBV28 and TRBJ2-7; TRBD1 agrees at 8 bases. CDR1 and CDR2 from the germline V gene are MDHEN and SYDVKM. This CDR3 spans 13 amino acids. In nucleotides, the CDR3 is TGTGCCAGCAGGTCGGGACAGGACTACGAGCAGCACTTC. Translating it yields CASRSGQDYEQHF. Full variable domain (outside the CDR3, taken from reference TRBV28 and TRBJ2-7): DVKVTQSSRYLVKRTGEKVFLECVQDMDHENMFWYRQDPGLGLRLIYFSYDVKMKEKGDIPEGYSVSREKKERFSLILESASTNQTSMYLCASRSGQDYEQHFGPGTRLTVT.

This CDR3 reads CASSLGTGTIYEQYF. The CDR3 DNA sequence: TGTGCCAGCAGCTTAGGGACCGGGACAATCTACGAGCAGTACTTC. The chain has TRBV7-2 and TRBJ2-7, with D possibly being TRBD1 (6 bases). V lost 1 base and J lost 3, with 13 bases in between. The CDR3 covers 15 residues. The germline gives CDR1 SGHTA, CDR2 FQGNSA.

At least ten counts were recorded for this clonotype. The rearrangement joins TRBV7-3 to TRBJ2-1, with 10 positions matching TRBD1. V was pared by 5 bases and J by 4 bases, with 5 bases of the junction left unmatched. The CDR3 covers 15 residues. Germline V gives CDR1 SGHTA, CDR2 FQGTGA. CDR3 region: CASSPGQGTYNEQFF. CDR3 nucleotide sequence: TGTGCCAGCAGCCCGGGACAGGGGACGTACAATGAGCAGTTCTTC.

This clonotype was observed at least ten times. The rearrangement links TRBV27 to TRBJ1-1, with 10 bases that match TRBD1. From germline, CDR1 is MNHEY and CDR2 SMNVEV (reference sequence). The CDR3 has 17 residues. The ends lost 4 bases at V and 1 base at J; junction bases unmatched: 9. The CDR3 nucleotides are TGTGCCAGCAGTTCTGACAGGGGGCGCATCCGGAACACTGAAGCTTTCTTT. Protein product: CASSSDRGRIRNTEAFF.

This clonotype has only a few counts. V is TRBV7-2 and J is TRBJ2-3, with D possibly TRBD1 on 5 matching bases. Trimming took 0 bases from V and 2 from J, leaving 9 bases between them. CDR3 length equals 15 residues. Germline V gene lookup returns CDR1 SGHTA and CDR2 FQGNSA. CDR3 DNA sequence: TGTGCCAGCAGCTTAGCAGGGGATAACACAGATACGCAGTATTTT. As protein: CASSLAGDNTDTQYF.

CDR3: CASSIFNEQYF. The CDR3 DNA is TGCGCCAGCAGCATCTTCAACGAGCAGTACTTC. The chain joins TRBV5-1 to TRBJ2-7; D is ambiguous. This CDR3 comprises 11 residues. Trimming stripped 4 bases from V and 5 bases from J, with 7 bases between. CDR1 and CDR2 (germline): SGHRS, YFSETQ. Full variable domain (outside the CDR3, taken from reference TRBV5-1 and TRBJ2-7): KAGVTQTPRYLIKTRGQQVTLSCSPISGHRSVSWYQQTPGQGLQFLFEYFSETQRNKGNFPGRFSGRQFSNSRSEMNVSTLELGDSALYLCASSIFNEQYFGPGTRLTVT.

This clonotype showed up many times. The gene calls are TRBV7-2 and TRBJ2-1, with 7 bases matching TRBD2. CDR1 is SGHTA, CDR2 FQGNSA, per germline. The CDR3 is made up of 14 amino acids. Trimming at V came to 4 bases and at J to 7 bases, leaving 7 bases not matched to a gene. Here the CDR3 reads CASSWSTGGNEQFF. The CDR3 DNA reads TGTGCCAGCAGCTGGTCGACCGGGGGGAATGAGCAGTTCTTC.

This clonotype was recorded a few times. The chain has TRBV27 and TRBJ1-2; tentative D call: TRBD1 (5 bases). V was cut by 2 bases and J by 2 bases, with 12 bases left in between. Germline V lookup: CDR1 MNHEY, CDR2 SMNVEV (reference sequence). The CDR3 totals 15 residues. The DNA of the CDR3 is TGTGCCAGCAGTTTAGGGGGGAAGCTAAACTATGGCTACACCTTC. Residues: CASSLGGKLNYGYTF.

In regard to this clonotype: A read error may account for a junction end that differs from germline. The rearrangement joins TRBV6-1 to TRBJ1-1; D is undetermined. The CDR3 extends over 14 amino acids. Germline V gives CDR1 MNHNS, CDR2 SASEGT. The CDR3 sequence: CAPLNRGENTEAFF. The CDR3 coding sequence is TGCGCTCCTTTAAATCGTGGTGAGAACACTGAAGCTTTCTTT.

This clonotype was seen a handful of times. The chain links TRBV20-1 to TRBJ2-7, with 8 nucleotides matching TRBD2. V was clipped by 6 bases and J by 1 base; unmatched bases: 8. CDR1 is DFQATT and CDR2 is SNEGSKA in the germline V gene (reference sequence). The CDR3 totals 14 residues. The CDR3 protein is CSARRSSGSYEQYF. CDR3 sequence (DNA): TGCAGTGCCCGGAGGTCTAGCGGGTCCTACGAGCAGTACTTC.

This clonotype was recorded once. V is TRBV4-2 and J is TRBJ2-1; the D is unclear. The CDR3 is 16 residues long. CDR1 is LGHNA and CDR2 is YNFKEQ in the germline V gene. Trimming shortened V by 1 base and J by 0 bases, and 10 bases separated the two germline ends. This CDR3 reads CASSQVGVSSYNEQFF. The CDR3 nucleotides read TGTGCCAGCAGCCAAGTTGGGGTGAGCTCCTACAATGAGCAGTTCTTC.